The 20 T cell receptor beta chains below were found in one sample sequenced in a study of blood T cell repertoires in COVID-19. Here immunoSEQ multiplex PCR was the method, and the copy in TCRdb shows in-frame clones only, minus some. The sample consists of 200,000 to 250,000 clones, around 80% of them appearing once. Sequencing used peripheral blood. All receptors come from a woman between 25 and 40 years old with COVID-19, enrolled during active disease.

CDR3 region: CASRRGDTEAFF. Written as DNA, the CDR3 is TGCGCCAGCAGACGGGGGGACACTGAAGCTTTCTTT. This chain links TRBV5-1 with TRBJ1-1; D is perhaps TRBD1 (5 bases). This CDR3 is 12 amino acids long. Germline V CDR1 and CDR2: SGHRS, YFSETQ. V dropped 5 bases and J dropped 3 bases, with 8 bases sitting between them.

This chain uses TRBV28 with TRBJ2-1; D perhaps matches TRBD2 (5 bases). Per germline, CDR1 MDHEN and CDR2 SYDVKM. V was trimmed by 6 bases and J by 4 bases, leaving 10 bases between them. The CDR3 has 13 residues. As DNA, the CDR3 is TGTGCCAGCAGCCGTACTAGTTACAATGAGCAGTTCTTC. It yields the protein CASSRTSYNEQFF.

The chain carries TRBV4-3 and TRBJ1-2, with a possible D match to TRBD1 (5 bases). Germline values: CDR1 LGHNA, CDR2 YSLEER. Trimming took off 4 bases at V and 3 bases at J, with 21 bases between the two ends. The CDR3 has 17 residues. CDR3 region: CASSRRDSPYEDYGYTF. CDR3 nucleotide sequence: TGCGCCAGCAGCCGCCGGGACTCTCCCTACGAGGACTATGGCTACACCTTC.

The rearrangement links TRBV9 to TRBJ2-5; possibly TRBD2 for D (7 bases). The CDR3 sequence is 17 residues long. The V gene's germline CDR1 is SGDLS and CDR2 YYNGEE. V was pared by 0 bases and J by 4 bases, with 19 bases between. The CDR3 sequence is CASSVGPGGSRGETQYF. DNA of the CDR3: TGTGCCAGCAGCGTAGGTCCGGGCGGGAGCAGGGGAGAGACCCAGTACTTC.

A few counts support this clone. This rearrangement joins TRBV5-4 to TRBJ2-1; D may be TRBD2 (5 bases). V was trimmed by 1 base and J by 6 bases, leaving 8 bases between them. Germline-derived CDR1 and CDR2 are SGHNT and YYREEE (reference sequence). The CDR3 covers 13 residues. The DNA for the CDR3 is TGTGCCAGCAGCTTGTGGGAGATCAATGAGCAGTTCTTC. Residues: CASSLWEINEQFF.

The chain is built from TRBV6-5 and TRBJ1-6; unclear D gene. The CDR3 loop spans 13 amino acids. The germline V gene has CDR1 MNHEY and CDR2 SVGAGI. V lost 2 bases, J lost 10 bases, and 9 bases lay in between. The CDR3 region is CASSYAFQSPLHF. The DNA for the CDR3 is TGTGCCAGCAGTTACGCTTTTCAGTCACCCCTCCACTTT.

The gene calls are TRBV6-5 and TRBJ1-6, with D perhaps TRBD1 (5 bases). Germline V lookup: CDR1 MNHEY, CDR2 SVGAGI. V dropped 8 bases and J dropped 7 bases, with 12 bases sitting between them. This CDR3 is 13 amino acids long. Written as DNA, the CDR3 is TGTGCCAGCGTCCAAACAGGCAATTCACCCCTCCACTTT. Protein: CASVQTGNSPLHF.

The rearrangement joins TRBV7-2 to TRBJ1-4; maybe TRBD1 (5 bases). Germline V gene sequence: CDR1 SGHTA, CDR2 FQGNSA. This CDR3 comprises 15 residues. V was pared by 2 bases and J by 4 bases, with 11 bases between. CDR3 DNA: TGTGCCAGCAGCTTACGAAGCAGGGTTAATGAAAAACTGTTTTTT. The encoded protein is CASSLRSRVNEKLFF.

J is TRBJ1-1 and V is TRBV9; TRBD1 might be the D (5 bases). CDR1 and CDR2 from the germline V gene are SGDLS and YYNGEE. The CDR3 runs to 13 residues. V lost 4 bases to trimming and J lost 1 base, with 8 bases between them. In DNA, the CDR3 is TGTGCCAGCAGCCGTGACAGGAACACTGAAGCTTTCTTT. Its protein product is CASSRDRNTEAFF.

The J gene is TRBJ2-1, the V gene TRBV3-1 (or the pseudogene TRBV3-2), with D possibly matching TRBD1 (7 bases). Trimming took off 5 bases at V and 8 bases at J, with 19 bases between the two ends. CDR3 length equals 15 residues. Germline CDR1 LGHDT, CDR2 YNNKEL (reference sequence). CDR3 in amino acids: CASSNGGDSSHEQFF. CDR3 DNA sequence: TGTGCCAGCAGCAACGGCGGGGACAGCTCCCATGAGCAGTTCTTC.

The chain couples TRBV28 to TRBJ1-1; perhaps TRBD1 as D (6 bases). Between the trimmed V and J ends, which lost 6 bases and 3 bases, there was a span of 14 bases. Germline V gene lookup returns CDR1 MDHEN and CDR2 SYDVKM. CDR3 size: 14 residues. The CDR3 loop is CASRPPGQYTEAFF. The CDR3 DNA is TGTGCCAGCAGACCGCCTGGACAGTACACTGAAGCTTTCTTT.

The CDR3 region is CSVEDAGTGYTF. Written as DNA, the CDR3 is TGCAGCGTTGAAGATGCCGGTACCGGCTACACCTTC. This chain connects TRBV29-1 to TRBJ1-2; D gene uncertain. The V end lost 0 bases, the J end lost 8 bases, and 10 bases lay between the germline ends. The CDR3 consists of 12 residues. The germline V gene encodes CDR1 SQVTM and CDR2 ANQGSEA.

The chain has TRBV6-2 or TRBV6-3 and TRBJ1-5; a weak D match, TRBD1 (5 bases). The CDR3 has 17 amino acids. CDR1 MNHEY and CDR2 SVGEGT come from the germline V gene. V was shortened by 4 bases and J by 0 bases, with 16 bases between the two germline ends. Written as DNA, the CDR3 is TGTGCCAGCAGTTTTTACCGGGGACTTTATAGCAATCAGCCCCAGCATTTT. Amino acids: CASSFYRGLYSNQPQHF.

The chain combines TRBV3-1 (or the pseudogene TRBV3-2) with TRBJ2-5; no definite D call. Trimming removed 2 bases from V and 0 bases from J, with 16 bases in between. Germline values: CDR1 LGHDT, CDR2 YNNKEL (reference sequence). This CDR3 has 17 residues. CDR3 nucleotide sequence: TGTGCCAGCAGCCAACCCGAATTAGGAGAATACCAAGAGACCCAGTACTTC. As protein: CASSQPELGEYQETQYF.

The DNA of the CDR3 is TGTGCCAGCAGTCCGGGACTAGCGGGTGTAGAGCAGTACTTC. This codes for CASSPGLAGVEQYF. The chain couples TRBV27 to TRBJ2-7; 12 nucleotides align to TRBD2. The CDR3 length is 14 residues. V lost 5 bases to trimming and J lost 7 bases; unmatched junction nucleotides: 6. Germline lookup yields CDR1 MNHEY and CDR2 SMNVEV (reference sequence).

The chain couples TRBV4-2 to TRBJ2-7; perhaps TRBD2 as D (5 bases). In germline, CDR1 is LGHNA, CDR2 YNFKEQ. Trimming removed 2 bases from V and 0 bases from J, with 8 bases in between. The CDR3 contains 14 residues. CDR3 residues: CASSQPGVSYEQYF. The CDR3 DNA sequence: TGTGCCAGCAGCCAACCCGGGGTCTCCTACGAGCAGTACTTC.

This chain connects TRBV2 to TRBJ1-3; weak D call: TRBD1 (6 bases). CDR1 SNHLY and CDR2 FYNNEI come from the germline V gene. V was clipped by 6 bases and J by 10 bases, with 16 bases between them. The CDR3 is 13 amino acids. Written as DNA, the CDR3 is TGTGCCAGCAGGGCAGGGGCGACAAGGACCATATATTTT. This translates into CASRAGATRTIYF. The whole variable domain, filled in from reference TRBV2 and TRBJ1-3, reads EPEVTQTPSHQVTQMGQEVILRCVPISNHLYFYWYRQILGQKVEFLVSFYNNEISEKSEIFDDQFSVERPDGSNFTLKIRSTKLEDSAMYFCASRAGATRTIYFGEGSWLTVV.

This clone was seen a few times. The rearrangement uses TRBV6-1 and TRBJ2-1; possibly TRBD2 for D (5 bases). The germline gives CDR1 MNHNS, CDR2 SASEGT. The CDR3 is made up of 13 amino acids. With 3 bases removed from V and 8 bases from J, the gap between germline ends came to 11 bases. The CDR3 region has the DNA TGTGCCAGCAGTGAGGCTAGCCCCGATGAGCAGTTCTTC. It translates to CASSEASPDEQFF.

The chain uses TRBV18 and TRBJ1-2, with TRBD1 matching over 7 bases. J was trimmed by 4 bases and V by 3 bases; bases with no gene match: 5. Germline assignment: CDR1 KGHSH and CDR2 LQKENI. This CDR3 has 14 amino acids. The CDR3 nucleotides are TGTGCCAGCTCACCTCCCGGGACAGCCTATGGCTACACCTTC. It yields the protein CASSPPGTAYGYTF.

The chain carries TRBV7-2 and TRBJ2-7; TRBD2 agrees at 8 bases. The length of the CDR3 is 15 residues. The ends lost 2 bases at V and 5 bases at J; junction bases unmatched: 8. The V gene's germline CDR1 is SGHTA and CDR2 FQGNSA. In DNA, the CDR3 is TGTGCCAGCAGCTTACCCGGGAGGGCCGTCGACGAGCAGTACTTC. Its protein product is CASSLPGRAVDEQYF.